This entry features one T cell receptor (beta chain) sequence. Germline is not matched at one junction end, which may reflect a read error. This record comes from a study of tumor-infiltrating lymphocytes in primary liver carcinoma. The germline gives CDR1 MGHRA, CDR2 YSYEKL. The CDR3 extends over 16 amino acids. Starting material of 400 to 600 ng total RNA yielded TCR beta cDNA via a constant-region primer. Slightly modified ARM-PCR served as the procedure for the TCR beta libraries. These libraries came from three rounds of nested multiplex PCR. It was with TRBV1-TRBV30 forward primers and a C-beta reverse primer that the first two PCR rounds were run, at about 10 cycles each. TCRdb redid the calling of the multiplex PCR reads with MiXCR, one entry per CDR3 protein. The sample yields approximately 110,000 distinct CDR3 sequences, 50% to 70% seen once. Investigators took RNA and DNA out together from 20-30 mg of unsorted bulk tissue. Donors were untreated and chronically infected with HBV.

The rearrangement uses TRBV4-1 and TRBJ2-7, with D perhaps TRBD2 (6 bases). Sequencing used liver tumor tissue from sampling region 1. The subset is: tumor region T1, superior pole. This TCR was recovered from a woman between 55 and 75 years old with primary liver carcinoma and hepatitis B virus infection. CDR3 in amino acids: CAGSQDPGLLAYEQYF. CDR3 DNA: TGCGCCGGCAGCCAAGATCCGGGACTTCTTGCCTACGAGCAGTACTTC.